The 32 T cell receptor beta chains below were found in one sample sequenced in a study of T cell repertoires in cytomegalovirus infection. These receptors have no known antigen. TCRdb redid the calling of the reads with MiXCR, one entry per CDR3 protein. This sample has about 120,000 distinct CDR3 sequences, with about 33% found just once. The sequenced sample was CD8+ T cells from cultured PBMCs, obtained from culture after CMV antigen stimulation. These receptor sequences come from a human donor in good health (CMV status not recorded). Some clones in this sample may be carry-over from other donors' samples.

The table lists this clonotype with a few counts. The chain combines TRBV6-8 with TRBJ2-1; 7 bases fit TRBD1. This CDR3 has 15 amino acids. V was pared by 6 bases and J by 5 bases, with 10 bases of the junction left unmatched. Germline CDR1 and CDR2: MNHGY and SAAAGT. The CDR3 is CASRNPGTVNNEQFF. CDR3 bases: TGTGCCAGCAGAAACCCCGGGACAGTAAACAATGAGCAGTTCTTC.

The V and J genes are TRBV11-2 and TRBJ2-7, with 7 bases aligning to TRBD2. CDR3 size: 15 residues. Germline loops: CDR1 SGHAT, CDR2 FQNNGV. After removal of 5 bases from V and 3 bases from J, the junction contained 10 bases not matched to a gene. CDR3 protein: CASSPAGVPIYEQYF. The CDR3 coding sequence is TGTGCCAGCAGCCCTGCGGGGGTCCCTATCTACGAGCAGTACTTC.

This clonotype was observed a handful of times. The chain uses TRBV6-2 or TRBV6-3 and TRBJ1-5; no reliable D call. CDR1 is MNHEY, CDR2 SVGEGT, per germline. The germline V and J ends were trimmed by 6 bases and 3 bases, with 9 bases remaining between them. This CDR3 contains 13 residues. In nucleotides, the CDR3 is TGTGCCAGCAGCCGGAGGATCAATCAGCCCCAGCATTTT. It encodes CASSRRINQPQHF.

The V and J genes are TRBV7-6 and TRBJ2-5; possibly TRBD1 or TRBD2 for D (5 bases each). Germline CDR1 is SGHVS and CDR2 is FNYEAQ. This CDR3 has 14 amino acids. V was clipped by 0 bases and J by 5 bases, with 10 bases between them. The DNA of the CDR3 is TGTGCCAGCAGCTTAGCGTCAGGGACCGAGACCCAGTACTTC. This encodes CASSLASGTETQYF. The full variable domain, completed using reference TRBV7-6 and TRBJ2-5, is GAGVSQSPRYKVTKRGQDVALRCDPISGHVSLYWYRQALGQGPEFLTYFNYEAQQDKSGLPNDRFSAERPEGSISTLTIQRTEQRDSAMYRCASSLASGTETQYFGPGTRLLVL.

The chain carries TRBV6-1 and TRBJ1-5; no reliable D call. The germline gives CDR1 MNHNS, CDR2 SASEGT. The CDR3 sequence is 17 residues long. Trimming removed 2 bases from V and 2 bases from J, with 16 bases in between. The CDR3 DNA reads TGTGCCAGCAGTGAAATTCTAGGGAGCGGGGGCAATCAGCCCCAGCATTTT. Protein product: CASSEILGSGGNQPQHF.

The chain carries TRBV20-1 and TRBJ1-2, with D perhaps TRBD1 (5 bases). Trimming took 6 bases from V and 0 from J, leaving 20 bases between them. The CDR3 covers 16 residues. Per germline, CDR1 DFQATT and CDR2 SNEGSKA (reference sequence). The CDR3 sequence: CSAHSGQGNPNYGYTF. CDR3 sequence (DNA): TGCAGTGCCCACTCGGGGCAGGGTAACCCTAACTATGGCTACACCTTC.

The chain has TRBV10-3 and TRBJ1-6; TRBD1 matches 7 bases. The germline V gene has CDR1 ENHRY and CDR2 SYGVKD. The CDR3 length is 13 residues. V trimming: 7 bases; J trimming: 7 bases; junction bases outside the gene matches: 4. The CDR3, as DNA: TGTGCCATCACTGAAGGGGGCAATTCACCCCTCCACTTT. Residues: CAITEGGNSPLHF.

This clonotype showed up just a few times. The rearrangement links TRBV2 to TRBJ2-3; 7 bases align to TRBD1. Per the germline V gene, CDR1 is SNHLY and CDR2 is FYNNEI. CDR3 length: 14 residues. The V gene end was trimmed by 7 bases and the J gene end by 0 bases; junction bases not matched to a gene: 4. CDR3: CASTPGQSTDTQYF. CDR3 bases: TGTGCCAGCACCCCGGGACAGAGCACAGATACGCAGTATTTT.

This clonotype was recorded once. J is TRBJ2-7 and V is TRBV7-3; D might be TRBD1 (5 bases). V shed 2 bases and J shed 3 bases, with 14 bases lying between them. Germline values: CDR1 SGHTA, CDR2 FQGTGA. This CDR3 spans 15 amino acids. Here the CDR3 DNA reads TGTGCCAGCAGCTTACTTACGGACCAGGGCTACGAGCAGTACTTC. It codes for CASSLLTDQGYEQYF.

This clonotype was detected many times. V usage is TRBV7-2 and J usage is TRBJ1-4, with a possible D match to TRBD1 (6 bases). The germline V gene has CDR1 SGHTA and CDR2 FQGNSA. Deletions cut 2 bases from V and 6 bases from J, with 13 bases between. The CDR3 is made up of 15 amino acids. In DNA, the CDR3 is TGTGCCAGCAGCTTATTCTCGCAGGGGTATGAAAAACTGTTTTTT. Translation gives CASSLFSQGYEKLFF.

This clonotype was seen a handful of times. The CDR3 bases are TGCGCCAGCAGCCATAAAGGGGAGGGGATGAACACCGGGGAGCTGTTTTTT. The encoded protein is CASSHKGEGMNTGELFF. V gene TRBV4-1 combines with J gene TRBJ2-2; TRBD2 matches 7 bases. This CDR3 has 17 amino acids. V lost 3 bases and J lost 1; bases outside the gene matches: 8. Germline V gene sequence: CDR1 MGHRA, CDR2 YSYEKL.

The rearrangement joins TRBV2 to TRBJ2-6; no reliable D call. The germline V and J ends were trimmed by 4 bases and 4 bases, with 8 bases remaining between them. Germline V gene data show CDR1 as SNHLY and CDR2 as FYNNEI. This CDR3 region has 14 residues. CDR3 nucleotide sequence: TGTGCCAGCAGTGCGGACCGCGGGGCCAACGTCCTGACTTTC. It encodes CASSADRGANVLTF.

This clonotype was picked up a small number of times. The rearrangement links TRBV6-5 to TRBJ1-6; 9 nucleotides align to TRBD1. From germline, CDR1 is MNHEY and CDR2 SVGAGI. J was trimmed by 8 bases and V by 2 bases; bases with no gene match: 4. This CDR3 is 15 amino acids long. This CDR3 is CASSYARTGDSPLHF. The CDR3 DNA reads as TGTGCCAGCAGTTACGCCAGGACAGGGGATTCACCCCTCCACTTT.

The rearrangement links TRBV28 to TRBJ2-3; 8 bases map to TRBD2. The trim removed 2 bases at V and 1 base at J, leaving 2 bases unmatched. This CDR3 is built from 15 residues. Germline CDR1 MDHEN, CDR2 SYDVKM. The CDR3 DNA is TGTGCCAGCAGTTTACGTAGCGGGGGCACAGATACGCAGTATTTT. It specifies CASSLRSGGTDTQYF.

This clonotype appeared once. The chain couples TRBV7-9 to TRBJ2-2; no clear D. The CDR3 totals 13 residues. Trimming pared 4 bases from V and 6 bases from J, leaving 9 bases between. Per the germline V gene, CDR1 is SEHNR and CDR2 is FQNEAQ (reference sequence). The CDR3 region is CASSSPSAGELFF. The CDR3 DNA is TGTGCCAGCAGCTCGCCCTCGGCCGGGGAGCTGTTTTTT.

This clonotype was seen ten or more times. The V gene is TRBV7-9, the J gene TRBJ1-6, with D possibly being TRBD1 (5 bases). The length of the CDR3 is 15 residues. Looked up from germline, CDR1 is SEHNR and CDR2 is FQNEAQ (reference sequence). Trimming pared 5 bases from V and 7 bases from J, leaving 15 bases between. The CDR3 region is CASSPIRGANSPLHF. The CDR3 coding sequence is TGTGCCAGCAGCCCCATCCGGGGCGCAAATTCACCCCTCCACTTT.

This clonotype occurred a few times. The chain is built from TRBV29-1 and TRBJ2-4; D may be TRBD1 or TRBD2 (6 bases each). CDR3 length: 18 residues. V was trimmed by 0 bases and J by 2 bases, leaving 20 bases between them. Germline lookup yields CDR1 SQVTM and CDR2 ANQGSEA. In nucleotides, the CDR3 is TGCAGCGTTGAAGATTGGCCGCCTTGGAGGGGGTCCAAAAACATTCAGTACTTC. This encodes CSVEDWPPWRGSKNIQYF.

The chain employs TRBV15 and TRBJ1-5; no reliable D call. Trimming shortened V by 0 bases and J by 7 bases, and 7 bases separated the two germline ends. Germline CDR1 is LNHNV and CDR2 is YYDKDF (reference sequence). The CDR3 is made up of 13 amino acids. CDR3 sequence (DNA): TGTGCCACCAGCAGAGATCTGGAACAGCCCCAGCATTTT. It specifies CATSRDLEQPQHF. The full variable domain, rest sourced from reference TRBV15 and TRBJ1-5, is DAMVIQNPRYQVTQFGKPVTLSCSQTLNHNVMYWYQQKSSQAPKLLFHYYDKDFNNEADTPDNFQSRRPNTSFCFLDIRSPGLGDTAMYLCATSRDLEQPQHFGDGTRLSIL.

CDR3 loop: CASSGLAGLGLLNEQFF. The CDR3 DNA is TGTGCCAGCTCCGGACTAGCGGGGTTGGGTCTTCTCAATGAGCAGTTCTTC. The chain has TRBV5-5 and TRBJ2-1, with 12 bases aligning to TRBD2. CDR1 SGHKS and CDR2 YYEKEE come from the germline V gene (reference sequence). Trimming removed 7 bases from V and 6 bases from J; junction bases left unmatched: 14. The CDR3 runs to 17 residues.

In this sample, this clonotype turned up many times. J is TRBJ1-1 and V is TRBV7-2; TRBD1 aligns across 12 bases. CDR3 length: 18 residues. Trimming cost V 1 base and J 2 bases; bases outside gene matches: 8. CDR1 SGHTA and CDR2 FQGNSA come from the germline V gene. Here the CDR3 reads CASSLEVPGTGGNTEAFF. The CDR3 DNA reads as TGTGCCAGCAGCTTAGAAGTGCCCGGGACAGGGGGCAACACTGAAGCTTTCTTT.

V and J are TRBV4-1 and TRBJ1-1; TRBD1 aligns across 7 bases. This CDR3 has 14 amino acids. Losses at the gene ends were 10 bases for V and 3 bases for J; bases not matched to a gene: 11. Per the germline V gene, CDR1 is MGHRA and CDR2 is YSYEKL. As DNA, the CDR3 is TGCGCCACCGGAGAGGGGGCGCGAGACACTGAAGCTTTCTTT. Protein sequence: CATGEGARDTEAFF.

The chain employs TRBV2 and TRBJ1-4; D is possibly TRBD1 (6 bases). V lost 6 bases and J lost 8, with 16 bases in between. Germline V gene data show CDR1 as SNHLY and CDR2 as FYNNEI. The CDR3 spans 14 residues. This CDR3 is CASRDTGANEKLFF. The CDR3 DNA reads TGTGCCAGCAGGGATACGGGGGCCAACGAAAAACTGTTTTTT.

This sequence joins TRBV24-1 and TRBJ1-5; no clear D gene. Germline CDR1 is KGHDR and CDR2 is SFDVKD. Between the trimmed V and J ends, which lost 4 bases and 5 bases, there was a span of 8 bases. The CDR3 has 13 residues. In DNA form, the CDR3 reads TGTGCCACCAGTGAGGCAACGTATCAGCCCCAGCATTTT. As protein: CATSEATYQPQHF.

This clonotype was counted between two and nine times. This rearrangement joins TRBV6-1 to TRBJ2-7; the D gene is possibly TRBD1 (6 bases). Germline CDR1 is MNHNS and CDR2 is SASEGT. V was trimmed by 8 bases and J by 6 bases, leaving 8 bases between them. CDR3 length equals 10 residues. The CDR3 loop reads CASGGSEQYF. The CDR3 region has the DNA TGTGCCAGCGGGGGCTCCGAGCAGTACTTC.

The rearrangement uses TRBV6-1 and TRBJ1-2, with D unresolved. Deletions cut 4 bases from V and 3 bases from J, with 12 bases between. Germline V gene sequence: CDR1 MNHNS, CDR2 SASEGT. The CDR3 has 14 amino acids. CDR3 bases: TGTGCCAGCAGTGCTAGCGGCGGCTACTATGGCTACACCTTC. It encodes CASSASGGYYGYTF.

J is TRBJ2-3 and V is TRBV7-2; the D gene is possibly TRBD2 (5 bases). This CDR3 region has 14 residues. Germline V gene lookup returns CDR1 SGHTA and CDR2 FQGNSA. V gave up 5 bases and J gave up 9 bases, with 18 bases separating them. The CDR3 nucleotides read TGTGCCAGCAGCCCGCCCCGGGGATACGGAACGCAGTATTTT. It encodes CASSPPRGYGTQYF. The full variable domain, in which reference TRBV7-2 and TRBJ2-3 provide the parts outside the CDR3, is GAGVSQSPSNKVTEKGKDVELRCDPISGHTALYWYRQSLGQGLEFLIYFQGNSAPDKSGLPSDRFSAERTGGSVSTLTIQRTQQEDSAVYLCASSPPRGYGTQYFGPGTRLTVL.

This clonotype was picked up a small number of times. This rearrangement joins TRBV4-3 to TRBJ2-7, with D perhaps assigned TRBD1 or TRBD2 (5 bases each). Trimming pared 2 bases from V and 3 bases from J, leaving 8 bases between. The germline V gene has CDR1 LGHNA and CDR2 YSLEER. The CDR3 sequence is 13 residues long. The CDR3: CASSQYGGYEQYF. The CDR3, as DNA: TGCGCCAGCAGCCAATATGGGGGCTACGAGCAGTACTTC.

This clonotype was found a few times. The chain is built from TRBV27 and TRBJ2-7; possible D gene TRBD1, 5 bases. The CDR3 is 15 residues long. Trimming pared 3 bases from V and 2 bases from J, leaving 14 bases between. Looked up from germline, CDR1 is MNHEY and CDR2 is SMNVEV (reference sequence). The CDR3 loop is CASSLSAGPPYEQYF. The DNA of the CDR3 is TGTGCCAGCAGTTTGTCGGCAGGGCCCCCCTACGAGCAGTACTTC.

This clonotype was picked up a small number of times. The J gene is TRBJ2-2, the V gene TRBV7-6, with 9 bases matching TRBD2. Trimming removed 2 bases from V and 5 bases from J; junction bases left unmatched: 6. The CDR3 totals 16 residues. Germline V CDR1 and CDR2: SGHVS, FNYEAQ. Here the CDR3 DNA reads TGTGCCAGCAGCTTATTTGCGGGGGGGCCGACCGGGGAGCTGTTTTTT. Amino acid sequence: CASSLFAGGPTGELFF.

The CDR3 spells CASSVPGQGARDEQFF. Here the CDR3 DNA reads TGTGCCAGCAGCGTACCGGGACAGGGGGCTCGGGATGAGCAGTTCTTC. The chain is built from TRBV7-9 and TRBJ2-1; 12 bases match TRBD1. Trimming cost V 5 bases and J 8 bases; bases outside gene matches: 10. The CDR3 is made up of 16 amino acids. CDR1 and CDR2 (germline): SEHNR, FQNEAQ (reference sequence).

V usage is TRBV7-6 and J usage is TRBJ2-2, with D perhaps given as TRBD1 or TRBD2 (5 bases each). This CDR3 has 14 residues. Trimming stripped 5 bases from V and 5 bases from J, with 12 bases between. Germline V lookup: CDR1 SGHVS, CDR2 FNYEAQ. CDR3 in DNA: TGTGCCAGCAGCCCGAGGGACCAGACCGGGGAGCTGTTTTTT. As protein: CASSPRDQTGELFF.

The V call is TRBV7-8, the J call TRBJ1-1; weak D call: TRBD1 (6 bases). The CDR3 runs to 15 residues. Germline CDR1 and CDR2: SGHVS and FQNEAQ. V lost 1 base and J 0 bases, leaving 9 bases between the germline ends. As DNA, the CDR3 is TGTGCCAGCAGCTTAGGGACAGCCTTGAACACTGAAGCTTTCTTT. Its protein is CASSLGTALNTEAFF.